These 4 T cell receptor beta chains were all obtained from the same sample, sequenced in a study of shared clonotypes between healthy human individuals. Method: immunoSEQ multiplex PCR; TCRdb's copy keeps in-frame clones and lacks some. Of about 2.3 million clones in the sample, just under 95% are singletons; the top ten hold 0.37%. The specimen was naive CD4+ T cells from PBMCs. Sample subset: CD45RA+ positively selected. All receptors come from a man aged 18 to 29 in good health. Some clones in this sample may be carry-over from other donors' samples.

The chain employs TRBV7-8 and TRBJ2-5, with D perhaps TRBD1 (6 bases). The CDR3 consists of 17 residues. V was shortened by 1 base and J by 7 bases, with 22 bases between the two germline ends. Germline V gene data show CDR1 as SGHVS and CDR2 as FQNEAQ. The CDR3 DNA reads TGTGCCAGCAGCTTAGATCTGTTCGGACAGAAAGTGGGGACCCAGTACTTC. Translation gives CASSLDLFGQKVGTQYF.

The chain joins TRBV9 to TRBJ1-2; no reliable D call. Germline V gives CDR1 SGDLS, CDR2 YYNGEE. CDR3 size: 14 residues. V was shortened by 0 bases and J by 3 bases, with 9 bases between the two germline ends. CDR3 nucleotides: TGTGCCAGCAGCGTAGAGGCAGGCCACTATGGCTACACCTTC. Protein sequence: CASSVEAGHYGYTF.

This rearrangement joins TRBV11-2 to TRBJ2-6; D possibly uses TRBD1 or TRBD2 (5 bases each). The CDR3 consists of 16 residues. Germline CDR1 and CDR2: SGHAT and FQNNGV. The V and J ends lost 5 bases and 0 bases respectively, with 11 bases between them. Written as DNA, the CDR3 is TGTGCCAGCAGCCGAGGGGCGGGCTCTGGGGCCAACGTCCTGACTTTC. Protein product: CASSRGAGSGANVLTF.

This chain joins TRBV25-1 and TRBJ2-5; 14 nucleotides match TRBD2. Germline V gives CDR1 MGHDK, CDR2 SYGVNS. CDR3 length: 14 amino acids. This CDR3 reads CADQGLAGEETQYF. Here the CDR3 DNA reads TGTGCTGACCAGGGACTAGCGGGAGAAGAGACCCAGTACTTC.